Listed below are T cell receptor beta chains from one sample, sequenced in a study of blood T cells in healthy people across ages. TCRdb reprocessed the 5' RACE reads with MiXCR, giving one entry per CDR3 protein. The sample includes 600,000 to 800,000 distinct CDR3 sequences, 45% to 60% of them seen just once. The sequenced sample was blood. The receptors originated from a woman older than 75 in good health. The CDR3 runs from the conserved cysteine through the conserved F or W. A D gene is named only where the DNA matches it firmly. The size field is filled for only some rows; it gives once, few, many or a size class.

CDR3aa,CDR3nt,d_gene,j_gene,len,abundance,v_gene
CASSPGQGRWEKLFF,TGTGCCAGCAGCCCCGGACAGGGGAGGTGGGAAAAACTGTTTTTT,TRBD1,TRBJ1-4,15,-,TRBV2
CASSRGLGETQYF,TGTGCCAGCAGCCGGGGGTTGGGAGAGACCCAGTACTTC,-,TRBJ2-5,13,once,TRBV7-2
CSVAGTFEAFF,TGCAGCGTTGCCGGGACATTTGAAGCTTTCTTT,-,TRBJ1-1,11,many,TRBV29-1
CASSYSWGTVEETQYF,TGTGCCAGCAGCTACTCGTGGGGGACAGTTGAAGAGACCCAGTACTTC,TRBD1,TRBJ2-5,16,-,TRBV6-6
CSAASSGGASSADTQYF,TGCAGTGCTGCCTCTAGCGGGGGGGCGAGTTCTGCAGATACGCAGTATTTT,TRBD2,TRBJ2-3,17,-,TRBV20-1
CASSPRIPEANEQFF,TGTGCCAGCAGCCCACGGATACCCGAGGCCAATGAGCAGTTCTTC,-,TRBJ2-1,15,many,TRBV3-1
CASRRVLQNLDRDVQYF,TGTGCCAGCAGGAGGGTCCTCCAAAACCTTGATCGGGACGTTCAGTACTTC,-,TRBJ2-4,17,-,TRBV2
CASSLRARTSGASYNEQFF,TGCGCCAGCAGCTTGCGGGCCCGGACTAGCGGTGCCTCCTACAATGAGCAGTTCTTC,TRBD2,TRBJ2-1,19,few,TRBV5-1
CASSVGFGTGELFF,TGTGCCAGCAGCGTAGGGTTCGGTACCGGGGAGCTGTTTTTT,-,TRBJ2-2,14,few,TRBV9
CASSPGDPAGSDEKLFF,TGTGCCAGCTCACCCGGAGATCCCGCTGGTTCTGATGAAAAACTGTTTTTT,-,TRBJ1-4,17,once,TRBV18
CASSTGTGSETQYF,TGTGCCAGCAGCACCGGGACAGGGAGTGAGACCCAGTACTTC,TRBD1,TRBJ2-5,14,few,TRBV11-2
CAISESADEKLFF,TGTGCCATCAGTGAGTCGGCAGATGAAAAACTGTTTTTT,-,TRBJ1-4,13,many,TRBV10-3
CASSLFLAGSGQYF,TGTGCCAGCAGCTTATTCTTAGCGGGGTCGGGGCAGTACTTC,TRBD2,TRBJ2-7,14,few,TRBV13
CASSLVGGGTGNEQFF,TGTGCCAGCAGCTTAGTTGGCGGGGGCACGGGGAATGAGCAGTTCTTC,-,TRBJ2-1,16,-,TRBV7-2
CASSLNGGELEETQYF,TGTGCCAGCAGCCTAAACGGGGGGGAGCTCGAAGAGACCCAGTACTTC,TRBD2,TRBJ2-5,16,-,TRBV11-2
CASSRTGESKNIQYF,TGTGCCAGCAGCCGGACAGGAGAATCCAAAAACATTCAGTACTTC,TRBD1,TRBJ2-4,15,-,TRBV5-5
CATSDAGQSQETQYF,TGTGCCACCAGTGATGCCGGACAAAGCCAAGAGACCCAGTACTTC,-,TRBJ2-5,15,many,TRBV24-1
CASTPGGGGLPQHF,TGTGCCAGCACCCCTGGAGGCGGAGGGCTGCCCCAGCATTTT,-,TRBJ1-5,14,few,TRBV12-3/TRBV12-4
CASSPSVLSSYNAPLHF,TGTGCCAGCAGTCCATCGGTCCTCAGCTCCTATAATGCACCCCTCCACTTT,-,TRBJ1-6,17,-,TRBV6-1
CSVEDGGNTGELFF,TGCAGCGTTGAAGATGGTGGCAACACCGGGGAGCTGTTTTTT,-,TRBJ2-2,14,-,TRBV29-1
CASSPPGQNPGGTQYF,TGTGCCAGCTCACCACCAGGACAGAACCCAGGGGGGACCCAGTACTTC,TRBD1,TRBJ2-5,16,-,TRBV18
CASSQALGSEAFF,TGTGCCAGCAGCCAAGCGTTAGGGTCTGAAGCTTTCTTT,-,TRBJ1-1,13,once,TRBV14
CAIRNPGLAGPEQFF,TGTGCCATCAGAAACCCGGGACTAGCGGGCCCTGAGCAGTTCTTC,TRBD2,TRBJ2-1,15,many,TRBV10-3
CASSFQEIDIQYF,TGTGCCAGCAGTTTTCAGGAAATTGACATTCAGTACTTC,-,TRBJ2-4,13,many,TRBV12-3/TRBV12-4
CASSPNTGLGFYEQFF,TGTGCCAGCTCACCCAACACCGGCCTAGGGTTCTACGAGCAGTTCTTC,-,TRBJ2-1,16,-,TRBV18
CASSLDSRDGYEQYF,TGTGCCAGCAGCTTAGACTCGAGGGACGGCTACGAGCAGTACTTC,-,TRBJ2-7,15,once,TRBV7-2
CASSGLSSTYEQYF,TGTGCCAGCAGTGGCCTATCGTCCACCTACGAGCAGTACTTC,-,TRBJ2-7,14,few,TRBV25-1
CASSPGYSGQSQHF,TGTGCCAGCAGTCCAGGATACTCGGGGCAGTCCCAGCATTTT,-,TRBJ1-5,14,-,TRBV12-3/TRBV12-4
CSARDGLTGHEQYF,TGCAGTGCTAGAGATGGACTTACGGGACATGAGCAGTACTTC,-,TRBJ2-7,14,-,TRBV20-1
CASSFRYMNTEAFF,TGTGCCAGCAGCTTCAGGTATATGAACACTGAAGCTTTCTTT,-,TRBJ1-1,14,-,TRBV7-2
CASSLWSGREGTDTQYF,TGCGCCAGCAGCTTGTGGAGTGGGCGGGAGGGCACAGATACGCAGTATTTT,TRBD2,TRBJ2-3,17,-,TRBV5-1
CASSYQGSGEQYF,TGTGCCAGCAGTTACCAGGGCTCGGGCGAGCAGTACTTC,-,TRBJ2-7,13,few,TRBV6-2/TRBV6-3
CASNLGEPGEQFF,TGTGCCAGCAACTTGGGGGAGCCAGGTGAGCAGTTCTTC,-,TRBJ2-1,13,-,TRBV6-4
CASSHDSTEKLFF,TGTGCCAGCAGTCACGACAGTACTGAAAAACTGTTTTTT,-,TRBJ1-4,13,many,TRBV27
CASSQEQGLNGYTF,TGTGCCAGCAGCCAAGAACAGGGGTTGAATGGCTACACCTTC,TRBD1,TRBJ1-2,14,many,TRBV3-1
CSASPSGGIYNEQFF,TGCAGTGCTAGCCCTAGCGGGGGAATTTACAATGAGCAGTTCTTC,TRBD2,TRBJ2-1,15,-,TRBV20-1
CSAKDARGAYFQETQYF,TGCAGTGCTAAAGATGCCAGGGGGGCCTACTTCCAAGAGACCCAGTACTTC,-,TRBJ2-5,17,many,TRBV20-1
CASSLTGGVHEQYF,TGTGCCAGCAGTTTAACGGGAGGGGTCCACGAGCAGTACTTC,TRBD2,TRBJ2-7,14,-,TRBV12-3/TRBV12-4
CASSEGDRNYEQYF,TGTGCCAGCAGTGAAGGGGACAGAAACTACGAGCAGTACTTC,TRBD1,TRBJ2-7,14,-,TRBV6-1
CATSDEYVGDTQYF,TGTGCCACCAGTGATGAGTACGTCGGAGATACGCAGTATTTT,-,TRBJ2-3,14,many,TRBV24-1
CSATGQVTEAFF,TGCAGTGCGACGGGACAGGTCACTGAAGCTTTCTTT,TRBD1,TRBJ1-1,12,-,TRBV20-1
CASSPGGPVNTQYF,TGTGCCAGCAGCCCGGGGGGGCCGGTGAATACGCAGTATTTT,TRBD2,TRBJ2-3,14,-,TRBV7-2
CASTLRREGTGELFF,TGTGCCAGCACCCTAAGGCGAGAGGGCACCGGGGAGCTGTTTTTT,-,TRBJ2-2,15,-,TRBV12-3/TRBV12-4
CSVNEWRGGQETQYF,TGCAGCGTTAATGAATGGCGGGGGGGGCAAGAGACCCAGTACTTC,TRBD2,TRBJ2-5,15,-,TRBV29-1
CASSHGRINKNIQYF,TGTGCCAGCAGCCACGGCAGAATAAACAAAAACATTCAGTACTTC,-,TRBJ2-4,15,many,TRBV6-2/TRBV6-3
CASSLIPRLAGGNEQFF,TGTGCCAGCAGTTTGATCCCCCGACTAGCGGGAGGCAATGAGCAGTTCTTC,TRBD2,TRBJ2-1,17,-,TRBV12-3/TRBV12-4
CASSQDRTSGSVSYNEQFF,TGTGCCAGCAGCCAAGATCGGACTAGCGGTTCAGTATCCTACAATGAGCAGTTCTTC,TRBD2,TRBJ2-1,19,many,TRBV4-2
CASSYYSTSTDTQYF,TGTGCCAGCAGTTACTACAGTACTAGCACAGATACGCAGTATTTT,-,TRBJ2-3,15,-,TRBV6-2/TRBV6-3
CSAPLAGGKITETQYF,TGCAGTGCTCCTTTGGCGGGGGGCAAAATCACAGAGACGCAATATTTT,TRBD2,TRBJ2-3,16,once,TRBV20-1
CASSLAPSGNNEQFF,TGCGCCAGCAGCTTGGCCCCTAGCGGGAACAATGAGCAGTTCTTC,TRBD2,TRBJ2-1,15,-,TRBV5-1
CASSPSPSSQFF,TGTGCCAGCAGCCCAAGCCCATCCTCTCAGTTCTTC,-,TRBJ2-1,12,-,TRBV7-9
CASSQGGNQGELFF,TGCGCCAGCAGCCAAGGGGGGAACCAGGGGGAGCTGTTTTTT,-,TRBJ2-2,14,-,TRBV4-1
CASSDPTASNEQFF,TGTGCCAGCAGTGACCCAACGGCCTCCAATGAACAGTTCTTC,-,TRBJ2-1,14,-,TRBV25-1
CASSLGSGLHYGYTF,TGTGCCAGCAGCTTAGGGTCAGGCCTACACTATGGCTACACCTTC,-,TRBJ1-2,15,-,TRBV13
CASSLGTYQFF,TGTGCTAGCAGCCTCGGGACGTATCAGTTCTTC,-,TRBJ2-1,11,many,TRBV7-2
CASSLMLAGEGETQYF,TGTGCCAGCAGTTTGATGCTAGCGGGAGAGGGTGAGACCCAGTACTTC,TRBD2,TRBJ2-5,16,-,TRBV12-3/TRBV12-4
CTLERGPHNEQFF,TGCACCCTGGAGCGGGGGCCCCACAATGAGCAGTTCTTC,TRBD2,TRBJ2-1,13,-,TRBV29-1
CSAREGRNIQYF,TGCAGTGCTAGAGAGGGACGGAACATTCAGTACTTC,-,TRBJ2-4,12,-,TRBV20-1
CASSLLVSSYNEQYF,TGTGCCAGCAGCCTTTTGGTTAGCTCCTACAATGAGCAGTACTTC,-,TRBJ2-7,15,-,TRBV7-2